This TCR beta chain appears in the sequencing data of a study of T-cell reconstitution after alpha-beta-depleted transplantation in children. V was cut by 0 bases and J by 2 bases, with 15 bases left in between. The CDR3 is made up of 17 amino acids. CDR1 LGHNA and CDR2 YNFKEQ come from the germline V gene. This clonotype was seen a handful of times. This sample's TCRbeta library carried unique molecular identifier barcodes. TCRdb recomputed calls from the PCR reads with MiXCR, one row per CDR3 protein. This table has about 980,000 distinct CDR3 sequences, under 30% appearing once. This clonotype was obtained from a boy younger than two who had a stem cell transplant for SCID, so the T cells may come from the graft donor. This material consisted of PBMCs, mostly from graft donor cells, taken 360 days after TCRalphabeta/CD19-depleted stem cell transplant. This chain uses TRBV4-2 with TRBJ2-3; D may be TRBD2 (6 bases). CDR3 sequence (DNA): TGTGCCAGCAGCCAAGAGGGGACTCGTTCCATCACAGATACGCAGTATTTT. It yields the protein CASSQEGTRSITDTQYF.